Listed below are T cell receptor beta chains from one sample, sequenced in a study of blood T cell repertoires in COVID-19. Assay used: immunoSEQ multiplex PCR; TCRdb lists only in-frame clones, some missing. The data contain some 48,000 clones, approximately 82% of them singletons. Material for sequencing was PBMCs or T cells enriched from blood (not recorded which). These receptors came from a woman aged 45 to 65 with acute COVID-19. CDR3s include the opening cysteine and the closing phenylalanine or tryptophan. A D gene is named only where the DNA matches it firmly. Expanded clones are given a class, and other clones once, few, many or no size at all.

cdr3_aa: CASSLKGGGRNEQFF
cdr3_nt: TGTGCCAGCAGCCTTAAGGGCGGGGGACGCAATGAGCAGTTCTTC
v_call: TRBV7-3
j_call: TRBJ2-1
clone_size: -
cdr3_length: 15
d_call: TRBD2

cdr3_aa: CASTPGPWNEKLFF
cdr3_nt: TGTGCCAGCACCCCAGGGCCCTGGAATGAAAAACTGTTTTTT
v_call: TRBV7-2
j_call: TRBJ1-4
clone_size: once
cdr3_length: 14
d_call: -

cdr3_aa: CASSLATGHSNQPQHF
cdr3_nt: TGTGCCAGCAGCTTAGCGACAGGGCATAGCAATCAGCCCCAGCATTTT
v_call: TRBV7-8
j_call: TRBJ1-5
clone_size: -
cdr3_length: 16
d_call: TRBD1

cdr3_aa: CASSSRAPPITQYF
cdr3_nt: TGTGCCAGCAGCTCGAGGGCCCCGCCTATTACGCAGTATTTT
v_call: TRBV7-9
j_call: TRBJ2-3
clone_size: -
cdr3_length: 14
d_call: -

cdr3_aa: CASSEFGEAFF
cdr3_nt: TGTGCCAGCAGTGAATTCGGTGAAGCTTTCTTT
v_call: TRBV2
j_call: TRBJ1-1
clone_size: -
cdr3_length: 11
d_call: -

cdr3_aa: CASSRGSNANTGELFF
cdr3_nt: TGTGCCAGCAGCCGGGGTTCCAACGCGAACACCGGGGAGCTGTTTTTT
v_call: TRBV9
j_call: TRBJ2-2
clone_size: -
cdr3_length: 16
d_call: -

cdr3_aa: CASQDRVGNQPQHF
cdr3_nt: TGTGCCAGCCAAGACAGGGTCGGGAATCAGCCCCAGCATTTT
v_call: TRBV19
j_call: TRBJ1-5
clone_size: -
cdr3_length: 14
d_call: TRBD1

cdr3_aa: CASSPFPRGSEAFF
cdr3_nt: TGTGCCAGCAGCCCCTTCCCGCGAGGCTCTGAAGCTTTCTTT
v_call: TRBV2
j_call: TRBJ1-1
clone_size: -
cdr3_length: 14
d_call: -

cdr3_aa: CASSENQDRGYTF
cdr3_nt: TGCGCCAGCAGTGAGAACCAGGACAGAGGCTACACCTTC
v_call: TRBV10-1
j_call: TRBJ1-2
clone_size: -
cdr3_length: 13
d_call: -

cdr3_aa: CASSQALDRFSNQPQHF
cdr3_nt: TGCGCCAGCAGCCAAGCTCTGGACAGATTTAGCAATCAGCCCCAGCATTTT
v_call: TRBV4-1
j_call: TRBJ1-5
clone_size: -
cdr3_length: 17
d_call: -

cdr3_aa: CASNQGAAEQYF
cdr3_nt: TGCGCCAGCAATCAGGGGGCGGCCGAGCAGTACTTC
v_call: TRBV10-2
j_call: TRBJ2-7
clone_size: -
cdr3_length: 12
d_call: TRBD1

cdr3_aa: CASSWTSGGGTDTQYF
cdr3_nt: TGTGCCAGCAGCTGGACTAGCGGGGGTGGCACAGATACGCAGTATTTT
v_call: TRBV7-9
j_call: TRBJ2-3
clone_size: -
cdr3_length: 16
d_call: TRBD2

cdr3_aa: CASSVDMRHTDTQYF
cdr3_nt: TGTGCCAGCAGCGTCGACATGCGACACACAGATACGCAGTATTTT
v_call: TRBV9
j_call: TRBJ2-3
clone_size: -
cdr3_length: 15
d_call: -

cdr3_aa: CASSWTVKNTEAFF
cdr3_nt: TGTGCCAGCAGTTGGACAGTTAAAAACACTGAAGCTTTCTTT
v_call: TRBV6-2/TRBV6-3
j_call: TRBJ1-1
clone_size: -
cdr3_length: 14
d_call: -

cdr3_aa: CATSGTGHQPQHF
cdr3_nt: TGTGCCACCAGTGGAACAGGGCACCAGCCCCAGCATTTT
v_call: TRBV24-1
j_call: TRBJ1-5
clone_size: -
cdr3_length: 13
d_call: -

cdr3_aa: CASSSSGGALDTQYF
cdr3_nt: TGTGCCAGCAGCTCTAGCGGGGGGGCCTTAGATACGCAGTATTTT
v_call: TRBV7-6
j_call: TRBJ2-3
clone_size: -
cdr3_length: 15
d_call: TRBD2

cdr3_aa: CASRPPGTGGAPWRETQYF
cdr3_nt: TGTGCCAGCAGGCCCCCCGGGACGGGGGGGGCCCCTTGGCGTGAGACCCAGTACTTC
v_call: TRBV7-8
j_call: TRBJ2-5
clone_size: -
cdr3_length: 19
d_call: TRBD2

cdr3_aa: CASSPGQGAPGANVLTF
cdr3_nt: TGTGCCAGCAGTCCGGGACAGGGGGCCCCTGGGGCCAACGTCCTGACTTTC
v_call: TRBV28
j_call: TRBJ2-6
clone_size: -
cdr3_length: 17
d_call: TRBD1